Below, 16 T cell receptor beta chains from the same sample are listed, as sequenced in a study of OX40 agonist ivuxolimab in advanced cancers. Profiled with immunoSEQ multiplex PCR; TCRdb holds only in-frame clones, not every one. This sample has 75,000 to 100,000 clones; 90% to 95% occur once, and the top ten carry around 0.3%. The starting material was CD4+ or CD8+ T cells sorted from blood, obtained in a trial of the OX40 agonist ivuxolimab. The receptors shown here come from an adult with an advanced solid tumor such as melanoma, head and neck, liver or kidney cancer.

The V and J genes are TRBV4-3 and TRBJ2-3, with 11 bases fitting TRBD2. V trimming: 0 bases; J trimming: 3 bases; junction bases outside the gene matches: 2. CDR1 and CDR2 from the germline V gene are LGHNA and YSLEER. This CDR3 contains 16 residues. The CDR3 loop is CASSQDLAGGTDTQYF. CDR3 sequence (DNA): TGCGCCAGCAGCCAAGATCTAGCGGGAGGAACAGATACGCAGTATTTT.

CDR3 protein: CASSAGRNNQPQHF. The CDR3 bases are TGTGCCAGCAGCGCGGGCCGGAACAATCAGCCCCAGCATTTT. This chain connects TRBV5-8 to TRBJ1-5, with D uncertain. The V end was cut by 4 bases, the J end by 3 bases, with 11 bases between. The CDR3 totals 14 residues. Germline CDR1 reads SGHTS; CDR2 reads YDEGEE.

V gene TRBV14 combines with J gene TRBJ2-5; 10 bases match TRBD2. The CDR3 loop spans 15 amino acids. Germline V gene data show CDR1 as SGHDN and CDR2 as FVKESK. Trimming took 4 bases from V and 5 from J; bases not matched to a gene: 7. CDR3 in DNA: TGTGCCAGCAGCCCTAGCGGGAGATGGAAGGAGACCCAGTACTTC. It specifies CASSPSGRWKETQYF.

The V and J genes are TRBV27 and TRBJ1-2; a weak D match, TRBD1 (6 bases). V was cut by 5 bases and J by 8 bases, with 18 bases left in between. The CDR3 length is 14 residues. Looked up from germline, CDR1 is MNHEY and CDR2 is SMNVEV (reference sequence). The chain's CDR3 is CASSLSGDSSGYTF. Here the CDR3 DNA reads TGTGCCAGCAGTCTCTCAGGGGATTCCAGCGGCTACACCTTC.

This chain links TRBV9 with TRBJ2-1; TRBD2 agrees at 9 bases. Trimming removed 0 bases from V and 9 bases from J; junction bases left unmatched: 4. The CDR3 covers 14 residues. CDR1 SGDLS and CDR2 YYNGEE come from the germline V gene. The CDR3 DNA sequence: TGTGCCAGCAGCGTAGCAATTAGCGGGAGTGAGCAGTTCTTC. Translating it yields CASSVAISGSEQFF. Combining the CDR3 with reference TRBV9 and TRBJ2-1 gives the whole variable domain DSGVTQTPKHLITATGQRVTLRCSPRSGDLSVYWYQQSLDQGLQFLIQYYNGEERAKGNILERFSAQQFPDLHSELNLSSLELGDSALYFCASSVAISGSEQFFGPGTRLTVL.

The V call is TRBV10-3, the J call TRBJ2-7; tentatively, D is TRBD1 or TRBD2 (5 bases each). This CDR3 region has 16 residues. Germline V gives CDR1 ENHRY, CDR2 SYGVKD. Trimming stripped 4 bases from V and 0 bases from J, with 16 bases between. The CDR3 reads CAISGDPLGSSYEQYF. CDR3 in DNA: TGTGCCATCAGTGGGGACCCCTTGGGGAGCTCCTACGAGCAGTACTTC.

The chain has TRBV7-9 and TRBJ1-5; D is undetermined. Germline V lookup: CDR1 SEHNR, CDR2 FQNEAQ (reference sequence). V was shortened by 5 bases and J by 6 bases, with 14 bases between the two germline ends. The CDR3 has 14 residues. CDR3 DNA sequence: TGTGCCAGCAGCGCGCCGGGTCAGCTTCAGCCCCAGCATTTT. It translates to CASSAPGQLQPQHF. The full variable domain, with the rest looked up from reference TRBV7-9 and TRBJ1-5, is DTGVSQNPRHKITKRGQNVTFRCDPISEHNRLYWYRQTLGQGPEFLTYFQNEAQLEKSRLLSDRFSAERPKGSFSTLEIQRTEQGDSAMYLCASSAPGQLQPQHFGDGTRLSIL.

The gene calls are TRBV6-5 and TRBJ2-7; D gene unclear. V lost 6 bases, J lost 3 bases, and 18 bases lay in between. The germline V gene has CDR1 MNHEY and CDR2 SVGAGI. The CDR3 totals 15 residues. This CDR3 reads CASSSPGRAGYEQYF. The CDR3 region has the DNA TGTGCCAGCAGCTCACCAGGTAGGGCCGGCTACGAGCAGTACTTC.

Here the CDR3 reads CASRGGSYNSPLHF. The CDR3 DNA sequence: TGTGCCAGTAGAGGGGGCTCCTATAATTCACCCCTCCACTTT. J is TRBJ1-6 and V is TRBV19; TRBD1 is a possible D gene (6 bases). Germline V gives CDR1 LNHDA, CDR2 SQIVND (reference sequence). The ends were cut back, 6 bases at V and 0 bases at J, with 6 bases in the middle. The CDR3 is 14 residues long.

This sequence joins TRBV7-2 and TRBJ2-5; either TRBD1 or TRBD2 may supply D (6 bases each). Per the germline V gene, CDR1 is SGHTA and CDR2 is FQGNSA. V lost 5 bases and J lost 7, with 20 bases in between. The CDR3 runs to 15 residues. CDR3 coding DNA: TGTGCCAGCAGCCCAGCCGGGCCCCGGGGGCGGACCCAGTACTTC. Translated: CASSPAGPRGRTQYF.

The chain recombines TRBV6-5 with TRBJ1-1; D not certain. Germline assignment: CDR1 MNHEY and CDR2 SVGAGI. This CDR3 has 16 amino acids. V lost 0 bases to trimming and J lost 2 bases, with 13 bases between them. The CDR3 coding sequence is TGTGCCAGCAGTTACTCGTTCAACAGACCTAACACTGAAGCTTTCTTT. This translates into CASSYSFNRPNTEAFF.

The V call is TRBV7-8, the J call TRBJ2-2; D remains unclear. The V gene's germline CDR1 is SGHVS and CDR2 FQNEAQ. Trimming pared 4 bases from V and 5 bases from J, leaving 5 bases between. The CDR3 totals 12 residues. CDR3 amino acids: CASSSTTGELFF. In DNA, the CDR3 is TGTGCCAGCAGCTCTACTACCGGGGAGCTGTTTTTT. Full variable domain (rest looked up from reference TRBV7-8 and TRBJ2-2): GAGVSQSPRYKVAKRGQDVALRCDPISGHVSLFWYQQALGQGPEFLTYFQNEAQLDKSGLPSDRFFAERPEGSVSTLKIQRTQQEDSAVYLCASSSTTGELFFGEGSRLTVL.

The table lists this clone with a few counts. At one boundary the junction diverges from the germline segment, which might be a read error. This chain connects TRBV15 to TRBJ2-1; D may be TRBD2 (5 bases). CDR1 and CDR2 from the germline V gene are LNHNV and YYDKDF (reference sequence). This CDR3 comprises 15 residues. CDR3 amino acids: CATSGEGYGYNEQFF. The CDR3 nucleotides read TGTGCCACCAGCGGAGAGGGTTACGGCTACAATGAGCAGTTCTTC.

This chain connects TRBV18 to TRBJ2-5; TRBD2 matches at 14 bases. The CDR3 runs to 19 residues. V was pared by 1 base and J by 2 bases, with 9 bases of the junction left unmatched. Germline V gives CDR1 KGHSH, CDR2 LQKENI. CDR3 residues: CASSPQDGLAGGIQETQYF. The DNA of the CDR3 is TGTGCCAGCTCACCACAAGACGGACTAGCGGGAGGTATACAAGAGACCCAGTACTTC.

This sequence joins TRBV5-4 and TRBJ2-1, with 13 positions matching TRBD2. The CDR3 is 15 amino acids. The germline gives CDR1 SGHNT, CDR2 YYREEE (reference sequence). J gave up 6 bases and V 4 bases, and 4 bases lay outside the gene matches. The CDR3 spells CASSAGLAGPNEQFF. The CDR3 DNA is TGTGCCAGCAGCGCGGGACTAGCGGGACCCAATGAGCAGTTCTTC.

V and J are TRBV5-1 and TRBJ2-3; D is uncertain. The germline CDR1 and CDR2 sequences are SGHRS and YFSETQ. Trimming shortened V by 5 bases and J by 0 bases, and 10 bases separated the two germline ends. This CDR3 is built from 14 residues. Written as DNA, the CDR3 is TGCGCCAGCAGTCGCCTACAGAGCACAGATACGCAGTATTTT. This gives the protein CASSRLQSTDTQYF. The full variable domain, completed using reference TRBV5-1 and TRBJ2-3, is KAGVTQTPRYLIKTRGQQVTLSCSPISGHRSVSWYQQTPGQGLQFLFEYFSETQRNKGNFPGRFSGRQFSNSRSEMNVSTLELGDSALYLCASSRLQSTDTQYFGPGTRLTVL.